The 23 T cell receptor beta chains reported below all come from one sample, sequenced in a study of cytomegalovirus exposure and HLA in healthy donors (dated by TCRdb to the late 2010s). Receptor libraries were prepared by the immunoSEQ multiplex PCR assay. For the multiplex PCR, a mixture combining 60 forward primers for TCR Vbeta segments and 13 reverse primers for TCR Jbeta segments was used. TCRdb stores this immuneACCESS table with in-frame sequences only. Part of the clones is absent; in the studies checked, under half of the shortfall reflects unresolved V genes, and no reason is known for the rest. This sample comprises 150,000 to 200,000 clones, roughly 80% of them detected only once. Of the sample, around 2% falls within the top ten clones. Specimen: PBMCs. These TCRs come from a human donor in good health.

The V call is TRBV11-3, the J call TRBJ2-1; the match to TRBD2 covers 10 bases. Unmatched junction bases numbered 5, after V lost 5 bases and J lost 4 bases. This CDR3 is 15 amino acids long. The germline gives CDR1 SGHNT, CDR2 YENEEA. CDR3 protein: CASSTLAGRYNEQFF. The DNA for the CDR3 is TGTGCCAGCAGCACACTAGCGGGGAGATACAATGAGCAGTTCTTC.

This clone has just a few counts. This sequence joins TRBV4-3 and TRBJ1-5; weak D call: TRBD1 (5 bases). CDR1 is LGHNA, CDR2 YSLEER, per germline. The CDR3 runs to 16 residues. Trimming cost V 1 base and J 2 bases, with 12 bases left between them. CDR3 sequence reads: CASSQAAGDGNQPQHF. The CDR3 DNA is TGCGCCAGCAGCCAAGCGGCGGGGGACGGCAATCAGCCCCAGCATTTT.

This clone showed up just a few times. The V call is TRBV6-6, the J call TRBJ2-7; TRBD1 might be the D (6 bases). This CDR3 region has 13 residues. The germline V and J ends were trimmed by 6 bases and 5 bases, with 14 bases remaining between them. Germline CDR1 is MNHNY and CDR2 is SVGAGI (reference sequence). Written as DNA, the CDR3 is TGTGCCAGCAGCTTCAGGGGAGTGGACGAGCAGTACTTC. This translates into CASSFRGVDEQYF.

The V gene is TRBV2, the J gene TRBJ2-1; 9 nucleotides agree with TRBD2. This CDR3 spans 16 amino acids. The ends lost 7 bases at V and 1 base at J; junction bases unmatched: 8. Per the germline V gene, CDR1 is SNHLY and CDR2 is FYNNEI. CDR3 sequence: CASKGRGGRSYNEQFF. CDR3 bases: TGTGCCAGCAAGGGGCGGGGGGGCAGATCCTACAATGAGCAGTTCTTC.

The chain is built from TRBV29-1 and TRBJ2-1; 8 bases agree with TRBD1. The CDR3 has 14 amino acids. The germline CDR1 and CDR2 sequences are SQVTM and ANQGSEA. V gave up 2 bases and J gave up 7 bases; unmatched junction bases: 7. The CDR3 DNA reads as TGCAGCGTTGAATTCCGCGACAGGGGAAATGAGCAGTTCTTC. It translates to CSVEFRDRGNEQFF.

This clone was recorded once. This chain connects TRBV19 to TRBJ1-4; D is perhaps TRBD1 (6 bases). From germline, CDR1 is LNHDA and CDR2 SQIVND (reference sequence). Trimming stripped 4 bases from V and 8 bases from J, with 14 bases between. The CDR3 has 14 residues. CDR3 nucleotide sequence: TGTGCCAGTAGTACCACAGGGTTGCGAGAAAAACTGTTTTTT. Its translation is CASSTTGLREKLFF.

The chain employs TRBV2 and TRBJ1-1; maybe TRBD1 (6 bases). The CDR3 totals 13 residues. Germline V CDR1 and CDR2: SNHLY, FYNNEI. Trimming removed 8 bases at V and 10 bases at J, with 20 bases between. As DNA, the CDR3 is TGTGCCAGCTTTTGGGGGCTCGCGGGGGGAGCTTTCTTT. Its translation is CASFWGLAGGAFF.

The chain recombines TRBV4-3 with TRBJ2-5; maybe TRBD2 (7 bases). The germline V gene encodes CDR1 LGHNA and CDR2 YSLEER. V gave up 0 bases and J gave up 5 bases, with 13 bases separating them. The CDR3 is 15 amino acids. The CDR3 sequence: CASSQELRGAETQYF. The DNA of the CDR3 is TGCGCCAGCAGCCAAGAACTTCGGGGGGCTGAGACCCAGTACTTC.

This sequence joins TRBV7-9 and TRBJ1-6; 7 bases fit TRBD1. There are 15 residues in the CDR3. V was clipped by 6 bases and J by 7 bases; unmatched bases: 9. CDR1 is SEHNR and CDR2 is FQNEAQ in the germline V gene (reference sequence). CDR3 nucleotide sequence: TGTGCCAGCAGGCCGCGGGACAGTTTAAATTCACCCCTCCACTTT. As protein: CASRPRDSLNSPLHF. The full variable domain, completed using reference TRBV7-9 and TRBJ1-6, is DTGVSQNPRHKITKRGQNVTFRCDPISEHNRLYWYRQTLGQGPEFLTYFQNEAQLEKSRLLSDRFSAERPKGSFSTLEIQRTEQGDSAMYLCASRPRDSLNSPLHFGNGTRLTVT.

V and J are TRBV20-1 and TRBJ1-1; 7 nucleotides line up with TRBD1. CDR3 size: 10 residues. The V gene end was trimmed by 6 bases and the J gene end by 7 bases; junction bases not matched to a gene: 2. Germline CDR1 reads DFQATT; CDR2 reads SNEGSKA (reference sequence). Here the CDR3 DNA reads TGCAGTGCGAACAGGGGTGAAGCTTTCTTT. Its protein is CSANRGEAFF.

The genes are TRBV5-4 and TRBJ2-7; 8 nucleotides line up with TRBD2. The CDR3 extends over 13 amino acids. V lost 4 bases and J lost 5; bases outside the gene matches: 5. Germline V gene lookup returns CDR1 SGHNT and CDR2 YYREEE (reference sequence). This chain's CDR3 is CASSQGLEDEQYF. DNA of the CDR3: TGTGCCAGCAGCCAGGGACTAGAAGACGAGCAGTACTTC.

This chain connects TRBV4-3 to TRBJ1-2; D is perhaps TRBD1 (6 bases). Trimming stripped 2 bases from V and 4 bases from J, with 14 bases between. The germline V gene encodes CDR1 LGHNA and CDR2 YSLEER. The CDR3 consists of 15 residues. The CDR3 protein is CASSQTDSFGYGYTF. The DNA of the CDR3 is TGCGCCAGCAGCCAAACGGACAGCTTCGGCTATGGCTACACCTTC.

This chain connects TRBV5-1 to TRBJ2-7; 7 bases are a match to TRBD1. Trimming removed 4 bases from V and 0 bases from J; junction bases left unmatched: 7. This CDR3 comprises 15 residues. Germline assignment: CDR1 SGHRS and CDR2 YFSETQ. The CDR3 DNA sequence: TGCGCCAGCAGCGCCGGGACAGATAGCTCCTACGAGCAGTACTTC. Translated: CASSAGTDSSYEQYF.

The DNA of the CDR3 is TGTGCCACCAGCAGAGACCTCTCACAGGGGGGCTATGGCTACACCTTC. Translation: CATSRDLSQGGYGYTF. The V and J genes are TRBV15 and TRBJ1-2; TRBD1 matches 8 bases. V was pared by 0 bases and J by 4 bases, with 7 bases of the junction left unmatched. This CDR3 has 16 residues. Germline CDR1 is LNHNV and CDR2 is YYDKDF (reference sequence).

This rearrangement joins TRBV2 to TRBJ2-2; 9 nucleotides line up with TRBD1. The CDR3 is 15 amino acids. The J segment lost 3 bases and the V segment lost 11 bases, leaving 10 bases of the junction unmatched. The germline V gene encodes CDR1 SNHLY and CDR2 FYNNEI. CDR3 nucleotides: TGTGCCGGGGGGATAGGGACAGGGCACACCGGGGAGCTGTTTTTT. It encodes CAGGIGTGHTGELFF.

This clone was seen many times. The rearrangement links TRBV4-2 to TRBJ2-7; TRBD1 matches 8 bases. This CDR3 contains 15 residues. Germline V CDR1 and CDR2: LGHNA, YNFKEQ. V lost 2 bases to trimming and J lost 1 base; unmatched junction nucleotides: 4. DNA of the CDR3: TGTGCCAGCAGCCAAAACACAGGGGGATCCTACGAGCAGTACTTC. Translating gives CASSQNTGGSYEQYF.

This chain joins TRBV4-3 and TRBJ2-2; 9 bases are a match to TRBD2. The CDR3 runs 19 residues. The V segment lost 1 base and the J segment 8 bases; nucleotides outside the gene matches: 17. CDR1 is LGHNA and CDR2 is YSLEER in the germline V gene. The CDR3 spells CASSQGVQAGGPRSGELFF. Written as DNA, the CDR3 is TGCGCCAGCAGCCAAGGTGTTCAAGCGGGGGGCCCCAGGAGTGGGGAGCTGTTTTTT.

The J gene is TRBJ2-7, the V gene TRBV7-9; 9 nucleotides align to TRBD1. CDR3 size: 15 residues. Germline trimming cut 4 bases from V and 1 base from J; bases unmatched to any gene: 5. CDR1 SEHNR and CDR2 FQNEAQ come from the germline V gene (reference sequence). The CDR3 protein is CASSSGTGYSYEQYF. CDR3 DNA: TGTGCCAGCAGCTCCGGGACAGGGTATTCCTACGAGCAGTACTTC.

V gene TRBV6-1 combines with J gene TRBJ2-3, with 7 bases fitting TRBD2. Trimming at V came to 2 bases and at J to 2 bases, leaving 10 bases not matched to a gene. The CDR3 loop spans 17 amino acids. Looked up from germline, CDR1 is MNHNS and CDR2 is SASEGT. CDR3: CASSEWVETSFTDTQYF. As DNA, the CDR3 is TGTGCCAGCAGTGAATGGGTCGAGACTAGCTTCACAGATACGCAGTATTTT.

The chain employs TRBV19 and TRBJ2-2, with 9 bases lining up with TRBD2. The CDR3 extends over 14 amino acids. The ends lost 10 bases at V and 7 bases at J; junction bases unmatched: 10. Germline CDR1 and CDR2: LNHDA and SQIVND (reference sequence). CDR3 in DNA: TGTGCCACATCTAGCGGGGAGGTTGTCGGGGAGCTGTTTTTT. Residues: CATSSGEVVGELFF.

The chain joins TRBV30 to TRBJ1-3, with a possible D match to TRBD1 (5 bases). The V gene lost 4 bases and the J gene lost 0 bases, with 16 bases spanning the gap. The CDR3 runs 16 residues. CDR1 GTSNPN and CDR2 SVGIG come from the germline V gene (reference sequence). This chain's CDR3 is CAWNRRNPTSGNTIYF. The CDR3 bases are TGTGCCTGGAACAGGCGGAACCCAACCTCTGGAAACACCATATATTTT.

This chain links TRBV27 with TRBJ2-7; weak D call: TRBD1 (6 bases). The CDR3 is 16 residues long. Germline CDR1 is MNHEY and CDR2 is SMNVEV (reference sequence). V lost 0 bases to trimming and J lost 0 bases, with 12 bases between them. CDR3 coding DNA: TGTGCCAGCAGTTTATCGATCCAGGGGAGCTCCTACGAGCAGTACTTC. Its translation is CASSLSIQGSSYEQYF.

The J gene is TRBJ1-1, the V gene TRBV18; no reliable D call. This CDR3 contains 12 residues. Germline CDR1 KGHSH, CDR2 LQKENI. The V gene lost 5 bases and the J gene lost 6 bases, with 10 bases spanning the gap. The CDR3 DNA is TGTGCCAGCTCAACGGGTCTGGCTGAAGCTTTCTTT. Translation gives CASSTGLAEAFF.